This T cell receptor beta chain was captured in a study of T cells after yellow fever vaccination. Overall study: Any fraction with a low cell number was prepared using SMART-Seq v4 Ultra Low Input. Study-level results: A large majority of primary-vaccination clones showed up again after the booster (about 96% CD4, almost 90% CD8).

Germline CDR1 MNHEY, CDR2 SVGEGT. The V end lost 6 bases, the J end lost 7 bases, and 10 bases lay between the germline ends. The CDR3 loop spans 12 amino acids. This clonotype was observed at least ten times. TCRdb re-derived calls from the 5' RACE reads in MiXCR, one entry per CDR3 protein. Of 20,000 to 30,000 distinct CDR3 sequences in the sample, 4.5% to 7% were seen once. The starting material was PBMCs, either bulk or a sorted T-cell subset (CD4+, CD8+, memory, or dextramer-sorted; not recorded which), obtained 15 days after the yellow fever booster vaccination. J is TRBJ2-1 and V is TRBV6-2 or TRBV6-3, with D unresolved. This TCR was sampled from a young man who received the YFV17D yellow fever vaccine. The CDR3 sequence: CASRQVGNEQFF. Here the CDR3 DNA reads TGTGCCAGCAGGCAAGTGGGGAATGAGCAGTTCTTC.